The next 18 T cell receptor beta chains were all read from a single sample in a study of CD8+ T cells in alopecia areata. cDNA prepared by RNA extraction and subsequent reverse transcription served as the template for sequencing. The repertoire was sequenced with immunoSEQ multiplex PCR; TCRdb's copy has only in-frame clones and lacks some. Here the sample spans approximately 210,000 clones, 40% to 55% being singletons. The treatment was: oral pan-JAK inhibitor, 5-10 mg twice daily. The sequenced sample was CD4+ T cells sorted from blood, obtained at approximately week 37, from a patient treated with tofacitinib. Every receptor here comes from a human donor with alopecia areata.

This clone was detected only a few times. The gene calls are TRBV5-1 and TRBJ2-1; D is perhaps TRBD2 (5 bases). V lost 1 base, J lost 9 bases, and 11 bases lay in between. The CDR3 is 13 residues long. Germline V gene lookup returns CDR1 SGHRS and CDR2 YFSETQ. CDR3 DNA sequence: TGCGCCAGCAGCTTGACGAGGGCCGCTGAGCAGTTCTTC. Protein product: CASSLTRAAEQFF. Full variable domain (remainder filled in from reference TRBV5-1 and TRBJ2-1): KAGVTQTPRYLIKTRGQQVTLSCSPISGHRSVSWYQQTPGQGLQFLFEYFSETQRNKGNFPGRFSGRQFSNSRSEMNVSTLELGDSALYLCASSLTRAAEQFFGPGTRLTVL.

The rearrangement links TRBV27 to TRBJ2-7; perhaps TRBD2 as D (6 bases). The CDR3 sequence is 15 residues long. Germline assignment: CDR1 MNHEY and CDR2 SMNVEV (reference sequence). The germline V and J ends were trimmed by 7 bases and 0 bases, with 16 bases remaining between them. This CDR3 reads CASTSGGSGSYEQYF. The CDR3 DNA reads TGTGCCAGCACTTCGGGCGGTAGCGGCTCCTACGAGCAGTACTTC.

The chain recombines TRBV28 with TRBJ2-5, with no clear D. The CDR3 sequence is 14 residues long. Trimming pared 4 bases from V and 1 base from J, leaving 10 bases between. Germline CDR1 MDHEN, CDR2 SYDVKM. CDR3 in amino acids: CASSSPRSQETQYF. The CDR3 nucleotides read TGTGCCAGCAGTTCCCCGCGGAGCCAAGAGACCCAGTACTTC.

The chain joins TRBV29-1 to TRBJ1-5; D unclear. The germline CDR1 and CDR2 sequences are SQVTM and ANQGSEA. This CDR3 has 15 amino acids. The V and J ends lost 4 bases and 0 bases respectively, with 13 bases between them. CDR3 region: CSVGIDGNSNQPQHF. CDR3 nucleotide sequence: TGCAGCGTTGGGATCGACGGGAATAGCAATCAGCCCCAGCATTTT.

This clone has a handful of counts. This chain connects TRBV27 to TRBJ2-5, with 7 positions matching TRBD1. The CDR3 contains 15 residues. The J segment lost 5 bases and the V segment lost 6 bases, leaving 12 bases of the junction unmatched. Germline loops: CDR1 MNHEY, CDR2 SMNVEV (reference sequence). The CDR3 nucleotides are TGTGCCAGCAGCGCACGAAGGGGGCGGGTGGAGACCCAGTACTTC. Amino acids: CASSARRGRVETQYF.

The chain employs TRBV30 and TRBJ2-7; D not resolved. V was cut by 1 base and J by 2 bases, with 9 bases left in between. CDR3 length: 13 residues. The germline V gene has CDR1 GTSNPN and CDR2 SVGIG (reference sequence). The CDR3 DNA sequence: TGTGCCTGGAGTGGGCGTTTGGCCTACGAGCAGTACTTC. Translated, it gives CAWSGRLAYEQYF.

This chain joins TRBV7-2 and TRBJ2-3; no clear D gene. From germline, CDR1 is SGHTA and CDR2 FQGNSA. CDR3 length: 13 amino acids. Trimming took 3 bases from V and 5 from J, leaving 9 bases between them. CDR3 nucleotide sequence: TGTGCCAGCAGCTTTAGCCCTCGAGATACGCAGTATTTT. Translated: CASSFSPRDTQYF.

This clone appeared a few times. This chain connects TRBV4-1 to TRBJ2-7; tentatively, D is TRBD1 or TRBD2 (5 bases each). Trimming stripped 4 bases from V and 4 bases from J, with 17 bases between. Germline CDR1 and CDR2: MGHRA and YSYEKL. The CDR3 sequence is 15 residues long. The CDR3 region has the DNA TGCGCCAGCAGCCCCGGTCGGGATAGGGGATACGAGCAGTACTTC. Amino acids: CASSPGRDRGYEQYF.

This clone was seen once. DNA of the CDR3: TGTGCCAGCAGCTCAGTCTCCTACGAGCAGTACTTC. This translates into CASSSVSYEQYF. The J gene is TRBJ2-7, the V gene TRBV11-2; D ambiguous. V dropped 4 bases and J dropped 0 bases, with 4 bases sitting between them. Germline lookup yields CDR1 SGHAT and CDR2 FQNNGV. The CDR3 extends over 12 amino acids.

The DNA for the CDR3 is TGCGCCAGCAGCTGGGAAGGCCTCGCTAATGAAAAACTGTTTTTT. Encoded protein: CASSWEGLANEKLFF. The gene calls are TRBV5-1 and TRBJ1-4; D uncertain. Per the germline V gene, CDR1 is SGHRS and CDR2 is YFSETQ. The CDR3 spans 15 residues. V was clipped by 3 bases and J by 3 bases, with 12 bases between them.

This clone was counted a few times. The rearrangement joins TRBV30 to TRBJ1-5, with D uncertain. Germline V CDR1 and CDR2: GTSNPN, SVGIG (reference sequence). Deletions cut 5 bases from V and 0 bases from J, with 11 bases between. CDR3 length: 14 amino acids. The CDR3 protein is CAWAASHSNQPQHF. The CDR3 DNA follows: TGTGCCTGGGCGGCAAGCCATAGCAATCAGCCCCAGCATTTT.

The chain is built from TRBV9 and TRBJ1-1, with D maybe TRBD1 (6 bases). The CDR3 consists of 16 residues. Germline CDR1 and CDR2: SGDLS and YYNGEE. Trimming left V 3 bases short and J 1 base short, with 16 bases between. CDR3: CASSAPGVRGNTEAFF. CDR3 DNA sequence: TGTGCCAGCAGCGCCCCAGGGGTAAGGGGGAACACTGAAGCTTTCTTT.

This clone occurred a few times. The rearrangement joins TRBV7-3 to TRBJ2-1; possible D gene TRBD2, 6 bases. Germline CDR1 is SGHTA and CDR2 is FQGTGA. CDR3 length: 14 amino acids. V lost 2 bases to trimming and J lost 6 bases, with 11 bases between them. The CDR3 region is CASSLGTLPNEQFF. The CDR3 nucleotides are TGTGCCAGCAGCTTAGGGACTCTTCCCAATGAGCAGTTCTTC.

As to this clone: The identical CDR3 is also encoded by other nucleotide sequences in the sample. V is TRBV30 and J is TRBJ1-3; no clear D gene. Trimming removed 0 bases from V and 0 bases from J, with 6 bases in between. Germline values: CDR1 GTSNPN, CDR2 SVGIG (reference sequence). The CDR3 loop spans 14 amino acids. CDR3 sequence (DNA): TGTGCCTGGAGTGTACTCAACTCTGGAAACACCATATATTTT. Translation gives CAWSVLNSGNTIYF.

This clone was seen a handful of times. V gene TRBV13 combines with J gene TRBJ2-5; D not certain. This CDR3 spans 13 amino acids. The V and J ends lost 5 bases and 5 bases respectively, with 12 bases between them. Germline CDR1 and CDR2: PRHDT and FYEKMQ (reference sequence). In DNA, the CDR3 is TGTGCCAGCAGCCGGATCGCCAGGGAGACCCAGTACTTC. Protein sequence: CASSRIARETQYF.

This clone was found a few times. J is TRBJ1-4 and V is TRBV4-2; D is ambiguous. The CDR3 is 14 amino acids. Germline loops: CDR1 LGHNA, CDR2 YNFKEQ. Between the trimmed V and J ends, which lost 4 bases and 6 bases, there was a span of 12 bases. Here the CDR3 DNA reads TGTGCCAGCAGCCCCCCAAAAGGGCATGAAAAACTGTTTTTT. The encoded protein is CASSPPKGHEKLFF.

The chain uses TRBV18 and TRBJ2-3; 7 bases map to TRBD2. Germline lookup yields CDR1 KGHSH and CDR2 LQKENI. J gave up 4 bases and V 2 bases, and 18 bases lay outside the gene matches. CDR3 length: 19 residues. The CDR3 DNA follows: TGTGCCAGCTCACCAACCGCGGGTGTTGGCGGGAGCTTAGCAGATACGCAGTATTTT. Encoded protein: CASSPTAGVGGSLADTQYF.

This clone was found a few times. In the same sample, other DNA sequences code for this CDR3. The chain combines TRBV30 with TRBJ1-1; D gene unclear. Looked up from germline, CDR1 is GTSNPN and CDR2 is SVGIG (reference sequence). V was trimmed by 0 bases and J by 1 base, leaving 6 bases between them. The CDR3 spans 13 residues. The CDR3 loop reads CAWSVQGNTEAFF. The CDR3 region has the DNA TGTGCCTGGAGTGTACAAGGGAACACTGAAGCTTTCTTT.